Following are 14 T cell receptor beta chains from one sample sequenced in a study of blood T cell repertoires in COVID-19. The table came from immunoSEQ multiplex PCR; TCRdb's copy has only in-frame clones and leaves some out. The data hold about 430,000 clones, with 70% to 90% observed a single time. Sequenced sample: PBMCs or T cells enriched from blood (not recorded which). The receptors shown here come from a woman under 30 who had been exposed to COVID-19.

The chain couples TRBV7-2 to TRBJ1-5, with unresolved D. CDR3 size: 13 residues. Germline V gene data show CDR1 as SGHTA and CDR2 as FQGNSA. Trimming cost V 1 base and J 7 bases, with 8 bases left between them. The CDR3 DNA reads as TGTGCCAGCAGCTTAGATCCGGGGCAGCCCCAGCATTTT. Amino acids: CASSLDPGQPQHF.

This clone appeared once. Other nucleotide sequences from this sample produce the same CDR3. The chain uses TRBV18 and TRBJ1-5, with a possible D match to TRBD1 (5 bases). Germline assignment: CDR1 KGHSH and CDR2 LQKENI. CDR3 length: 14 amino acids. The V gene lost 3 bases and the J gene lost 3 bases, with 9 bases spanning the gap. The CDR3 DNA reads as TGTGCCAGCTCACCGCAGGGTTCCAATCAGCCCCAGCATTTT. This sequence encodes CASSPQGSNQPQHF.

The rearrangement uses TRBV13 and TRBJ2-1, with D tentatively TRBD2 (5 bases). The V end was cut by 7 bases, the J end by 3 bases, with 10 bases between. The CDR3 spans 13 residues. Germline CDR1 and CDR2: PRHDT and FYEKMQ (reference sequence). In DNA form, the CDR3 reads TGTGCCAGCACCCCGGACTTCTACAATGAGCAGTTCTTC. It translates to CASTPDFYNEQFF.

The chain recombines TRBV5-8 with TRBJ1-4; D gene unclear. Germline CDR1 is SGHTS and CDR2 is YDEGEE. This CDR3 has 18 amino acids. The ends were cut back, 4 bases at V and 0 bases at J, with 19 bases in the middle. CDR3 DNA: TGTGCCAGCAGCCCGGCTGTGGAGGCAGTTGCAACTAATGAAAAACTGTTTTTT. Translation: CASSPAVEAVATNEKLFF. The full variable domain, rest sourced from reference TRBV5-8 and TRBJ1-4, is EAGVTQSPTHLIKTRGQQATLRCSPISGHTSVYWYQQALGLGLQFLLWYDEGEERNRGNFPPRFSGRQFPNYSSELNVNALELEDSALYLCASSPAVEAVATNEKLFFGSGTQLSVL.

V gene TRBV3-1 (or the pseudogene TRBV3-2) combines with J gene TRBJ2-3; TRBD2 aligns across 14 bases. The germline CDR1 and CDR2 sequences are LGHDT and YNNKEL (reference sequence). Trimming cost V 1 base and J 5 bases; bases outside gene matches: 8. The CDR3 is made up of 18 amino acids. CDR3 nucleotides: TGTGCCAGCAGCCAAGTACCGGGACTAGCGGGAGAGAAAGATACGCAGTATTTT. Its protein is CASSQVPGLAGEKDTQYF.

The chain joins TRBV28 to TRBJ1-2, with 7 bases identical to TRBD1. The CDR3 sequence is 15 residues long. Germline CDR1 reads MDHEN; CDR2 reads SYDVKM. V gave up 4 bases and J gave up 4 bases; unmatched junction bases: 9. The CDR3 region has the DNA TGTGCCAGCAGTTCAGACAGGGAGAGGGCCTATGGCTACACCTTC. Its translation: CASSSDRERAYGYTF.

CDR3 nucleotides: TGTGCCACCTCGGGACTCTCAGCGGATACGCAGTATTTT. Translated: CATSGLSADTQYF. The gene calls are TRBV10-3 and TRBJ2-3, with D tentatively TRBD2 (6 bases). This CDR3 has 13 residues. Per germline, CDR1 ENHRY and CDR2 SYGVKD. The V gene lost 10 bases and the J gene lost 6 bases, with 17 bases spanning the gap.

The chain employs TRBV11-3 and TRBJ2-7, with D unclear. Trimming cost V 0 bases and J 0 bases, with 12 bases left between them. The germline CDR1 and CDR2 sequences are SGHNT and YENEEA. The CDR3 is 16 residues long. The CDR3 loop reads CASSLEGCQYSYEQYF. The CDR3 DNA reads TGTGCCAGCAGCTTAGAGGGCTGTCAGTACTCCTACGAGCAGTACTTC.

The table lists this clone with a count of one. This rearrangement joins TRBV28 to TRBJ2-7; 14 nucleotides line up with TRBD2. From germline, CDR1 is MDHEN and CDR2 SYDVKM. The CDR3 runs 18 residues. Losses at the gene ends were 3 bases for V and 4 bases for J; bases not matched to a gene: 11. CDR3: CASSFRLAGGSLWYEQYF. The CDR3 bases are TGTGCCAGCAGTTTTAGACTAGCGGGAGGGTCTTTGTGGTACGAGCAGTACTTC.

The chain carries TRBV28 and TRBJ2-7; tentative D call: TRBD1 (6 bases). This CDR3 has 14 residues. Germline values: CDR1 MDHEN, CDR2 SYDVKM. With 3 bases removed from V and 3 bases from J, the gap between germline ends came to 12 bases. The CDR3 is CASSFSDSYYEQYF. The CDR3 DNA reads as TGTGCCAGCAGTTTCTCGGACAGCTACTACGAGCAGTACTTC.

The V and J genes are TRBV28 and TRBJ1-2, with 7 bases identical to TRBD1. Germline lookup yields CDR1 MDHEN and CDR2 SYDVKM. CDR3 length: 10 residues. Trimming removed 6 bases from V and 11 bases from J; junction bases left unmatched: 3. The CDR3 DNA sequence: TGTGCCAGCAGCCAGACAGGGTACACCTTC. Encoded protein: CASSQTGYTF.

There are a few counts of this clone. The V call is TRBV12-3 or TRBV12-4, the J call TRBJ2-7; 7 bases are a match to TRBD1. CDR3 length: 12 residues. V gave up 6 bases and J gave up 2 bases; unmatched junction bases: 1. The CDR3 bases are TGTGCCAGCAGGGGGACAGCCTACGAGCAGTACTTC. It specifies CASRGTAYEQYF.

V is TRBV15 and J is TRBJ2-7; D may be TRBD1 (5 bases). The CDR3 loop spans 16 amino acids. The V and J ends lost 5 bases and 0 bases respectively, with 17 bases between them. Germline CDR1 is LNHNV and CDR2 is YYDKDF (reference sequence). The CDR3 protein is CATSGAPFRDSYEQYF. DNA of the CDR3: TGTGCCACCAGCGGGGCCCCCTTCAGGGACTCCTACGAGCAGTACTTC.

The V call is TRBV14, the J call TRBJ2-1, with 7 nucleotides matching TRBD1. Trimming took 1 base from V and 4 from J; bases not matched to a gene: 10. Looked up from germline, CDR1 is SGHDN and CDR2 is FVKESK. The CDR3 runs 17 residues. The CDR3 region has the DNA TGTGCCAGCAGCCAAGGTCCACAGGGGTCCCCGTACAATGAGCAGTTCTTC. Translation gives CASSQGPQGSPYNEQFF.